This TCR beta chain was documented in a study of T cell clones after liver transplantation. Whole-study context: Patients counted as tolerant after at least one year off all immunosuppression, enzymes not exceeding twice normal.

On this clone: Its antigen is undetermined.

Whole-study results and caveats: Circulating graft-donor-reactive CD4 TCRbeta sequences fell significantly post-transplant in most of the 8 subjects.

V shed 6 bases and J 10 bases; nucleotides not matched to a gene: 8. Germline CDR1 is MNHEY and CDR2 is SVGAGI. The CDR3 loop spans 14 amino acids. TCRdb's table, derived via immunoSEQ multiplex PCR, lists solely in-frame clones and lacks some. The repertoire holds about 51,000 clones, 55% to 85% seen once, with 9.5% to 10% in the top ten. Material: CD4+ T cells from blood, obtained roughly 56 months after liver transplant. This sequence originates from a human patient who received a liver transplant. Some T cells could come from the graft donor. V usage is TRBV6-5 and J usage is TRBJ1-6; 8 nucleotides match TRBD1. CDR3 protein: CASSSPGGNSPLHF. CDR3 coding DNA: TGTGCCAGCAGCTCGCCAGGGGGCAACTCACCCCTCCACTTT.